Only one count was recorded for the clone carrying this T cell receptor beta chain. Antigen specificity is unknown. This record belongs to a study of T-cell memory formation after mild COVID-19. Study-level results: Pre-infection memory contained some responding clones, which suggested that cross-reactive memory had joined. CD8+ contracting clones occupied EMRA, while CD4+ ones occupied mainly CM and EM.

The CDR3 is 17 amino acids. Trimming at V came to 2 bases and at J to 5 bases, leaving 9 bases not matched to a gene. Germline V gene lookup returns CDR1 SEHNR and CDR2 FQNEAQ (reference sequence). A single record per CDR3 protein comes from TCRdb applying MiXCR to the 5' RACE reads. The table shows almost 550,000 distinct CDR3 sequences, with roughly 21% occurring only once. The sequence was collected from an adult woman who had mild COVID-19 (a few samples of this study predate the infection). Cell type and time point are not known. V and J are TRBV7-9 and TRBJ2-5; 12 bases map to TRBD1. Sequencing used PBMCs or a T cell subset sorted from them (not recorded which). In DNA form, the CDR3 reads TGTGCCAGCAGCTTACCGCTGGGACAGGGGGCGCGGGAGACCCAGTACTTC. Amino acids: CASSLPLGQGARETQYF.